These T cell receptor beta chains were read from a single sample in a study of regulatory T cells in long-lasting Graves disease. TCRdb re-called the multiplex PCR reads through MiXCR, storing one row per CDR3 protein. Of roughly 490,000 distinct CDR3 sequences detected, about 20% appear once; the ten largest clones hold under 15%. Sample: peripheral blood mononuclear cells (PBMCs), taken when the disease was refractory, from a patient treated with antithyroid drugs. The receptors derive from a female donor with Graves disease. Each CDR3 is given with its conserved first and last residue. The D gene is left open where the match is weak. Expanded clones are given a class, and other clones once, few, many or no size at all.

>few|TRBJ1-4|TRBD1|TRBV7-2
CASSLGKGARGEKLFF
>few|TRBJ2-7|TRBD2|TRBV20-1
CSARDLRSSGAAEQYF
>-|TRBJ2-4|-|TRBV19
CATAGNTAKNIQYF
>-|TRBJ1-1|-|TRBV30
CAWISRTEAFF
>many|TRBJ2-5|TRBD2|TRBV11-1
CASSSGLAGGGQETQYF
>few|TRBJ1-2|-|TRBV29-1
CSTWEGGAFGGYTF
>many|TRBJ1-4|-|TRBV2
CASRDGDLGKLFF
>many|TRBJ1-5|-|TRBV6-1
CASSELVTLSNQPQHF
>few|TRBJ2-2|-|TRBV4-1
CASSQDRGGNTGELFF
>many|TRBJ2-2|TRBD2|TRBV28
CASRGLADTGELFF
>many|TRBJ2-7|TRBD2|TRBV2
CASSEGTGTNYEQYF
>-|TRBJ2-2|-|TRBV18
CASSPSSGTGELFF
>-|TRBJ1-3|-|TRBV7-2
CASSLDRNVGNTIYF
>many|TRBJ2-2|-|TRBV12-3/TRBV12-4
CASSLQGSGELFF
>many|TRBJ1-5|-|TRBV28
CASSLSTGYSNQPQHF
>-|TRBJ1-3|-|TRBV9
CASSVAQAGNTIYF
>few|TRBJ1-5|-|TRBV6-5
CASSFSPDQPQHF
>many|TRBJ1-1|-|TRBV28
CASSFPGIGNTEAFF